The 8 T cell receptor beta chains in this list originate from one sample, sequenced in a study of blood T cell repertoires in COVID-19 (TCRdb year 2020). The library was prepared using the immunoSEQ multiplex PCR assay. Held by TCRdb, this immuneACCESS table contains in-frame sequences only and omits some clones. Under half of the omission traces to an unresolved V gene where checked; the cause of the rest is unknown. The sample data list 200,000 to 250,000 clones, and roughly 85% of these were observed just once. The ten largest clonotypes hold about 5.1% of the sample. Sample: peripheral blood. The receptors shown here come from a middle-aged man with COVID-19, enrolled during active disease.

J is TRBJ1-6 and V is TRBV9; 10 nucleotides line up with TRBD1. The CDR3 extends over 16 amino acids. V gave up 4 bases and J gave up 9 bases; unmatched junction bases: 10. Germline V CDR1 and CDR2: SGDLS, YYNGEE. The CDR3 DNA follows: TGTGCCAGCAGCCCCCTGCCCGGGACAGGGGTTTCACCCCTCCACTTT. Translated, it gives CASSPLPGTGVSPLHF. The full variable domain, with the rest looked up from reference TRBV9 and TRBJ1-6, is DSGVTQTPKHLITATGQRVTLRCSPRSGDLSVYWYQQSLDQGLQFLIQYYNGEERAKGNILERFSAQQFPDLHSELNLSSLELGDSALYFCASSPLPGTGVSPLHFGNGTRLTVT.

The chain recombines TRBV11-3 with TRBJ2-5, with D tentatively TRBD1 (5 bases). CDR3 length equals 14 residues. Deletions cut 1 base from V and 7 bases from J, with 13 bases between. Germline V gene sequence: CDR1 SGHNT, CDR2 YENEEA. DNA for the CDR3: TGTGCCAGCAGCTTAGGGGGCGACCTGACGACCCAGTACTTC. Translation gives CASSLGGDLTTQYF.

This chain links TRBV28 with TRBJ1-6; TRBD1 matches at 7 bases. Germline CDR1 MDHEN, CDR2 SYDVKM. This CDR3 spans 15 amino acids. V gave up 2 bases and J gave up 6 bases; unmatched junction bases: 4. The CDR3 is CASSLPTGFNSPLHF. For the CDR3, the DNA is TGTGCCAGCAGTTTACCGACAGGGTTTAATTCACCCCTCCACTTT.

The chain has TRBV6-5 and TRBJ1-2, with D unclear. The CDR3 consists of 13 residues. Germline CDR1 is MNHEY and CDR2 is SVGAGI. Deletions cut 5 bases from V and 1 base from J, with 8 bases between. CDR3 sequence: CASSRHLNYGYTF. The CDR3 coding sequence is TGTGCCAGCAGTCGACACCTTAACTATGGCTACACCTTC.

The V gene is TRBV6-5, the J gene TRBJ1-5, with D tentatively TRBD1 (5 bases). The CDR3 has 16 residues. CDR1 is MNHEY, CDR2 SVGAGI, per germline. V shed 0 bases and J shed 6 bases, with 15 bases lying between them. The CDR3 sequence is CASSYSSRVPLQPQHF. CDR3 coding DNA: TGTGCCAGCAGTTACTCAAGCAGGGTGCCCCTTCAGCCCCAGCATTTT.

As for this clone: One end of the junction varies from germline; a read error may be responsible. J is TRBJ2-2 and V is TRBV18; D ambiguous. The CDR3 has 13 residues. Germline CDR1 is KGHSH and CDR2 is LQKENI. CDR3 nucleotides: TGTGCAAGCTCACCTAGTTATACCGGGGAGCTGTTTTTT. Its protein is CASSPSYTGELFF.

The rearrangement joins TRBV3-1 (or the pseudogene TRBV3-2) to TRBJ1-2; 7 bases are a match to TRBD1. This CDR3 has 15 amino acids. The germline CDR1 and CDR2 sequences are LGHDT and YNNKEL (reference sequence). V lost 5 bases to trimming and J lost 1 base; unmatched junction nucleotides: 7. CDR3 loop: CASSSGTDFNYGYTF. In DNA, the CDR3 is TGTGCCAGCAGCTCTGGGACAGATTTTAACTATGGCTACACCTTC.

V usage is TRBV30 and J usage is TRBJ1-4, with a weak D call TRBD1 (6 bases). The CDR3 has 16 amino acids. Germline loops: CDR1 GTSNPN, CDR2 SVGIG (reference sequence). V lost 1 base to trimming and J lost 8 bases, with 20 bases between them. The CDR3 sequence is CAWSGTPNRVGEKLFF. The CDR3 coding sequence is TGTGCCTGGAGTGGGACCCCGAACAGGGTGGGGGAAAAACTGTTTTTT.